The rows below give T cell receptor beta chains drawn from one sample of a study of blood T cell repertoires in COVID-19. The table came from immunoSEQ multiplex PCR; TCRdb's copy has only in-frame clones and leaves some out. The sample records about 310,000 clones, about 90% being singletons. Input material: peripheral blood. The receptor set was obtained from a woman aged 40-49 years with COVID-19, enrolled during active disease. The CDR3 runs from the conserved cysteine through the conserved F or W. A D gene is named only where the DNA matches it firmly. Clone size is shown for a subset of rows, as once, few, many or a class of expanded clone.

v_call	d_call	clone_size	j_call	cdr3_nt	cdr3_aa
TRBV6-1	NA	few	TRBJ2-7	TGTGCCAGCAGTGAGGTCGGGATTTCCTACGAGCAGTACTTC	CASSEVGISYEQYF
TRBV18	NA	NA	TRBJ2-1	TGTGCCAGCTCACCGGCACAGACGGGAAATGAGCAGTTCTTC	CASSPAQTGNEQFF
TRBV30	TRBD1	NA	TRBJ1-2	TGTGCCTGGAGTGTTACGACAGGGTGGATATATGGCTACACCTTC	CAWSVTTGWIYGYTF
TRBV11-3	NA	NA	TRBJ1-3	TGTGCCAGCAGCCAGAGACAGGCCCACTCTGGAAACACCATATATTTT	CASSQRQAHSGNTIYF
TRBV12-2	NA	NA	TRBJ1-4	TGTGCAAGTCGCAGACAGGGAAAGGTTGAAAAACTGTTTTTT	CASRRQGKVEKLFF
TRBV6-5	TRBD1	NA	TRBJ1-3	TGTGCCAGCAGTTACCGACAGGGAAATGGAAACACCATATATTTT	CASSYRQGNGNTIYF
TRBV7-9	NA	NA	TRBJ1-5	TGTGCCAGCAGCCCCCGGGGGAGGGGAGACAATCAGCCCCAGCATTTT	CASSPRGRGDNQPQHF
TRBV6-5	NA	once	TRBJ2-2	TGTGCCAGCAGTTACTTTTCAGGGACCGGGGAGCTGTTTTTT	CASSYFSGTGELFF
TRBV28	NA	NA	TRBJ1-6	TGTGCCAGCAGCTCGATCAGAGACAGAAGCTCCTATAATTCACCCCTCCACTTT	CASSSIRDRSSYNSPLHF
TRBV2	NA	NA	TRBJ1-1	TGTGCCAGCAGTGACTTGGACGGGGGCACTGAAGCTTTCTTT	CASSDLDGGTEAFF
TRBV19	TRBD1	NA	TRBJ1-5	TGTGCCAGTAGTATAATACAGGGGGCTCGACAGCCCCAGCATTTT	CASSIIQGARQPQHF
TRBV14	NA	NA	TRBJ2-5	TGTGCCAGCAGCGTCCAGGATTTTCAAGAGACCCAGTACTTC	CASSVQDFQETQYF
TRBV9	TRBD2	NA	TRBJ2-3	TGTGCCAGCAGCGTAGAGGCGGGGGGCACAGATACGCAGTATTTT	CASSVEAGGTDTQYF
TRBV29-1	NA	NA	TRBJ1-2	TGCAGCGTTGATACGTCCGGGGTTCATGGCTACACCTTC	CSVDTSGVHGYTF
TRBV4-3	NA	NA	TRBJ2-3	TGCGCCAGCAGCCAACTCGACTTGTCAGATACGCAGTATTTT	CASSQLDLSDTQYF
TRBV9	NA	NA	TRBJ1-2	TGTGCCAGCAGCTTCCATGACAGGTCCGACTATGGCTACACCTTC	CASSFHDRSDYGYTF
TRBV5-1	NA	NA	TRBJ2-5	TGCGCCAGCAGCTTGTTCAACAGTGAAGAGACCCAGTACTTC	CASSLFNSEETQYF
TRBV19	TRBD2	NA	TRBJ2-7	TGTGCCAGTAGTCCGTGGAGTAGCGGGAGCGTATACGAGCAGTACTTC	CASSPWSSGSVYEQYF
TRBV10-3	NA	NA	TRBJ1-1	TGTGCCATCATCGAAGGGGAAAACACTGAAGCTTTCTTT	CAIIEGENTEAFF
TRBV5-1	TRBD1	NA	TRBJ1-4	TGCGCCAGCAGCTGGGACAGAGGGGTCTTAAATGAAAAACTGTTTTTT	CASSWDRGVLNEKLFF
TRBV2	NA	NA	TRBJ1-1	TGTGCCAGCAGGTATACAGGTGAAGCTTTCTTT	CASRYTGEAFF
TRBV7-9	TRBD1	once	TRBJ2-7	TGTGCCAGCAGCGCCCGGGACAGACCCTACGAGCAGTACTTC	CASSARDRPYEQYF
TRBV15	NA	NA	TRBJ2-7	TGTGCCACCAGCAGAGATGGCGGGGTCAACTACGAGCAGTACTTC	CATSRDGGVNYEQYF
TRBV7-6	TRBD2	NA	TRBJ2-1	TGTGCCAGCAGCTCATTAGCGGGAGCGGGCAATGAGCAGTTCTTC	CASSSLAGAGNEQFF
TRBV9	TRBD1	NA	TRBJ1-6	TGTGCCAGCAGCGGAGGGGGACAGGGAGTCTCACCCCTCCACTTT	CASSGGGQGVSPLHF
TRBV6-2/TRBV6-3	TRBD2	NA	TRBJ2-1	TGTGCCAGCAGTTACCCGGGACTAGCGGGGGGGCTCTCCTACAATGAGCAGTTCTTC	CASSYPGLAGGLSYNEQFF
TRBV11-2	NA	NA	TRBJ1-4	TGTGCCAGCAGCTTAGGGGCAGTCCCAAATGAAAAACTGTTTTTT	CASSLGAVPNEKLFF
TRBV25-1	NA	NA	TRBJ1-2	TGTGCCAGCAGTTTCAGGGGCTCCTATGGCTACACCTTC	CASSFRGSYGYTF
TRBV7-2	NA	NA	TRBJ1-2	TGTGCCAGCAGCTTAGTTCCGGGGGGCTACACCTTC	CASSLVPGGYTF
TRBV7-6	TRBD1	NA	TRBJ2-7	TGTGCCAGCAGCCCTAGCTTCGAGGGGGCATTGTACGAGCAGTACTTC	CASSPSFEGALYEQYF
TRBV5-1	NA	NA	TRBJ2-7	TGCGCCAACATACGGGACACAAACTACGAGCAGTACTTC	CANIRDTNYEQYF
TRBV9	NA	NA	TRBJ1-1	TGTGCCAGCAGCGTAGAAGGGGGTGGGAACACTGAAGCTTTCTTT	CASSVEGGGNTEAFF
TRBV18	TRBD2	NA	TRBJ2-3	TGTGCCAGCTCACCAGGGAGGGCTGGTGGGCCAGATACGCAGTATTTT	CASSPGRAGGPDTQYF
TRBV5-4	TRBD1	NA	TRBJ2-7	TGTGCCAGCAGCTCCCGGACAGGCACCTACGAGCAGTACTTC	CASSSRTGTYEQYF
TRBV27	TRBD2	NA	TRBJ2-1	TGTGCCAGCAGTTTATCTGCTAGCGGGAGGCGAGATGAGCAGTTCTTC	CASSLSASGRRDEQFF
TRBV27	TRBD2	NA	TRBJ2-7	TGTGCCAGCAGTCCTAGCGGGAGCTCCTACGAGCAGTACTTC	CASSPSGSSYEQYF
TRBV7-9	TRBD1	NA	TRBJ1-5	TGTGCCAGCAGCCTAGACAGGGTAGGGCAGCCCCAGCATTTT	CASSLDRVGQPQHF
TRBV11-1	TRBD1	NA	TRBJ2-1	TGTGCCAGCAGTCCCGACAGGGGGCACTACAATGAGCAGTTCTTC	CASSPDRGHYNEQFF
TRBV11-2	NA	NA	TRBJ2-2	TGTGCCAGCAGCTTATACGCGGACACCGGGGAGCTGTTTTTT	CASSLYADTGELFF
TRBV6-5	NA	NA	TRBJ2-7	TGTGCCAGCAGTTATGCGTCGGACTACGGGCAGTACTTC	CASSYASDYGQYF
TRBV11-3	TRBD1	NA	TRBJ2-3	TGTGCCAGCAGCGTTGGACAGGGGTTAGATACGCAGTATTTT	CASSVGQGLDTQYF
TRBV12-2	NA	few	TRBJ1-5	TGTGCAAGTCGCTTAGATAGCACTATGGGCAATCAGCCCCAGCATTTT	CASRLDSTMGNQPQHF
TRBV28	NA	NA	TRBJ2-1	TGTGCCAAGCAGGGCGGCTCCTCCTACAATGAGCAGTTCTTC	CAKQGGSSYNEQFF
TRBV28	TRBD2	once	TRBJ2-1	TGTGCCGGGAAATGGCGGGGGTACAATGAGCAGTTCTTC	CAGKWRGYNEQFF
TRBV27	NA	NA	TRBJ1-2	TGTGCCAGCAGCTCGACACCGTTTGGAGGCTACACCTTC	CASSSTPFGGYTF